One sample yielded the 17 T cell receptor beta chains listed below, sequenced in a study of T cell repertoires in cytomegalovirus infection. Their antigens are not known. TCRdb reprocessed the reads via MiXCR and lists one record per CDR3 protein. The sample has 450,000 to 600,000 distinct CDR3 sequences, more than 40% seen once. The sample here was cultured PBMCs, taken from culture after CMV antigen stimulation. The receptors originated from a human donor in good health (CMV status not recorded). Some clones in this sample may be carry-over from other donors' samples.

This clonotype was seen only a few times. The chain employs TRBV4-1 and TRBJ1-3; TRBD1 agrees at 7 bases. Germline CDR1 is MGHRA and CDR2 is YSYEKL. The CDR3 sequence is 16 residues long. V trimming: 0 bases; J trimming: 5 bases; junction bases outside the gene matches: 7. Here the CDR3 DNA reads TGCGCCAGCAGCCAAGAGGGTCCGGGACAGAGAAACACCATATATTTT. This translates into CASSQEGPGQRNTIYF.

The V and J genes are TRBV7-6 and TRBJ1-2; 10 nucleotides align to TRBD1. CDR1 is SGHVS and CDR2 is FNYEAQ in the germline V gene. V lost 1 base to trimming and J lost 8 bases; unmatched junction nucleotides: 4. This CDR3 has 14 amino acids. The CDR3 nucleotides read TGTGCCAGCAGCTTAGGGGACAGGGGAGGCGGCTACACCTTC. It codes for CASSLGDRGGGYTF. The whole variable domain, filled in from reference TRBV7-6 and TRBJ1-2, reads GAGVSQSPRYKVTKRGQDVALRCDPISGHVSLYWYRQALGQGPEFLTYFNYEAQQDKSGLPNDRFSAERPEGSISTLTIQRTEQRDSAMYRCASSLGDRGGGYTFGSGTRLTVV.

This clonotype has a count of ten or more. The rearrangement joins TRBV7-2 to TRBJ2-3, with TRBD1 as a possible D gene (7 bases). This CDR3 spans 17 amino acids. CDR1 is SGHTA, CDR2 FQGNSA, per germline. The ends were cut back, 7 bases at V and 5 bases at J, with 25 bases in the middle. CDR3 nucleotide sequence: TGTGCCAGCACCCCAGGGGGTAGCGGCTCCCTTCGAGATACGCAGTATTTT. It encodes CASTPGGSGSLRDTQYF.

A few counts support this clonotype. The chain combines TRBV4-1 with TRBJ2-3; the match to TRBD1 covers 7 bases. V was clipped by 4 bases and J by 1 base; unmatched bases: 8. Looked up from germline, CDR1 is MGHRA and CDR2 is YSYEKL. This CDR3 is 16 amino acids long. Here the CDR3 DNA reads TGCGCCAGCAGCCTATCCGGGACAGATCGCACAGATACGCAGTATTTT. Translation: CASSLSGTDRTDTQYF.

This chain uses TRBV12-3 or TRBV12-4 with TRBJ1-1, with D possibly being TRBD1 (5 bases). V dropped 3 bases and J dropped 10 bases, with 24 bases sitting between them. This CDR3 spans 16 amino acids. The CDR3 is CASSFRRGGENTLAFF. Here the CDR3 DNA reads TGTGCCAGCAGTTTTAGGAGGGGAGGGGAGAACACTTTAGCTTTCTTT.

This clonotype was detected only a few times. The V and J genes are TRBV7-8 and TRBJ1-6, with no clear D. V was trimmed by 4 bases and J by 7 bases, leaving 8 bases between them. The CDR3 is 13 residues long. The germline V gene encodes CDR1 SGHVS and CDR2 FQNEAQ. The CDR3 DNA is TGTGCCAGCAGCTACCAGTCCAATTCACCCCTCCACTTT. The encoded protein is CASSYQSNSPLHF.

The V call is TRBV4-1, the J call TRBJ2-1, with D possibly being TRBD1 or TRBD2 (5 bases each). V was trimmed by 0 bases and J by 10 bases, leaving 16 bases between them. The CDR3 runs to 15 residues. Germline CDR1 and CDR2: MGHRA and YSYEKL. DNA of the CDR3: TGCGCCAGCAGCCAAGAAGGGGACGTACGGATAGAGCAGTTCTTC. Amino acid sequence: CASSQEGDVRIEQFF.

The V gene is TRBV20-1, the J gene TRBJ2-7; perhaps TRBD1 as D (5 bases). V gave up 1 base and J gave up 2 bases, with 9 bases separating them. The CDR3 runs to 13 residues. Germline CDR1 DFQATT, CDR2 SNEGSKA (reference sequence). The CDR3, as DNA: TGCAGTGCTAGAGGGCCAGGGCCCTACGAGCAGTACTTC. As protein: CSARGPGPYEQYF.

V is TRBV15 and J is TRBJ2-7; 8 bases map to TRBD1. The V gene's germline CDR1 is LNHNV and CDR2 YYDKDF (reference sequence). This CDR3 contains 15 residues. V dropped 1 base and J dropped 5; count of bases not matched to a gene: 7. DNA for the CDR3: TGTGCCACCAGCAGAGGAGGACAGGGAAGCCACGAGCAGTACTTC. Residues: CATSRGGQGSHEQYF.

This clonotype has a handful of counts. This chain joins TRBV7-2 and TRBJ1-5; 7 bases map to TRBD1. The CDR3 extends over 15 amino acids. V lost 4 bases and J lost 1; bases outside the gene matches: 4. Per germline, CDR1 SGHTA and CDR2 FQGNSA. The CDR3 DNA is TGTGCCAGCAGCTCCACAGGGGTAAGCAATCAGCCCCAGCATTTT. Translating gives CASSSTGVSNQPQHF.

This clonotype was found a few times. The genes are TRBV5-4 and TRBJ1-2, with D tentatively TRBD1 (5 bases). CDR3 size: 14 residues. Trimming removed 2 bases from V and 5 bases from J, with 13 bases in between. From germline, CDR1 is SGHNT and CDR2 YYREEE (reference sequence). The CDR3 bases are TGTGCCAGCAGCTTCCCGGGGGACTGGTATGGCTACACCTTC. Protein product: CASSFPGDWYGYTF.

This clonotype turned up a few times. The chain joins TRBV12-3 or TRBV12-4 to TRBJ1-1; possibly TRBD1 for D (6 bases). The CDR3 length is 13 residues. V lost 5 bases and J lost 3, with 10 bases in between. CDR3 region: CASSPQGHTEAFF. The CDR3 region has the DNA TGTGCCAGCAGTCCACAGGGACACACTGAAGCTTTCTTT.

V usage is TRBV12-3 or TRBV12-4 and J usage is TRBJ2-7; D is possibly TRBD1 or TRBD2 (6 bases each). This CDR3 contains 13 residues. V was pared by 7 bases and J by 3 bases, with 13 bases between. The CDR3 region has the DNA TGTGCCAGCATGGAGGGGGTGAACTACGAGCAGTACTTC. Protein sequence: CASMEGVNYEQYF.

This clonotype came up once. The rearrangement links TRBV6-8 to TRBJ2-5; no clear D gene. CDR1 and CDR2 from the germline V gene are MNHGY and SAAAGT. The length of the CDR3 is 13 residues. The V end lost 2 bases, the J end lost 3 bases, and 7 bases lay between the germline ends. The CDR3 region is CASSYRTEETQYF. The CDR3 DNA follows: TGTGCCAGCAGTTACCGGACGGAAGAGACCCAGTACTTC.

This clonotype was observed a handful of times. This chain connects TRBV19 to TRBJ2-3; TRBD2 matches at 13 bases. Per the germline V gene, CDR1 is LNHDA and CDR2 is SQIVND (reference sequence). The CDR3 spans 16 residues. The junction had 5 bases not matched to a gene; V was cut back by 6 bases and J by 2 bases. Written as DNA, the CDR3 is TGTGCCAGTAGCAAGACTAGCGGGAGGCCCACAGATACGCAGTATTTT. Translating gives CASSKTSGRPTDTQYF.

CDR3 region: CASSITKPDTQYF. DNA for the CDR3: TGTGCCAGCAGCATTACTAAGCCTGATACGCAGTATTTT. The V and J genes are TRBV7-2 and TRBJ2-3; D remains unclear. The CDR3 length is 13 residues. V was clipped by 5 bases and J by 6 bases, with 12 bases between them. Germline CDR1 SGHTA, CDR2 FQGNSA. The full variable domain, in which reference TRBV7-2 and TRBJ2-3 provide the parts outside the CDR3, is GAGVSQSPSNKVTEKGKDVELRCDPISGHTALYWYRQSLGQGLEFLIYFQGNSAPDKSGLPSDRFSAERTGGSVSTLTIQRTQQEDSAVYLCASSITKPDTQYFGPGTRLTVL.

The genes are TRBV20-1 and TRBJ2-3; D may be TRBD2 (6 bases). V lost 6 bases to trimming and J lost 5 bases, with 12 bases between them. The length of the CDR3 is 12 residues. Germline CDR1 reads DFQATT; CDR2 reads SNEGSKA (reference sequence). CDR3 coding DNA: TGCAGTGCCCCCGCGGGACTAGATACGCAGTATTTT. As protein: CSAPAGLDTQYF.